The sequence of this TCR beta chain was determined in a study of cytomegalovirus exposure and HLA in healthy donors. Overall study results and limits: The authors judged a highly shared variant cluster likely a sequencing artifact.

Turning to this clone: Its antigen is as yet unknown.

13 Jbeta primers and 60 Vbeta primers were used for the PCR. Sequencing used immunoSEQ multiplex PCR; TCRdb keeps in-frame clones, though not all of them. The table records tens of thousands of clones, 79% of them present only once. This TCR was sampled from a man aged 25-45 years in good health and CMV-seronegative. Sequenced material: PBMCs.

This CDR3 reads CASSYTDVTADTQYF. Written as DNA, the CDR3 is TGTGCCAGCAGTTACACCGATGTTACTGCAGATACGCAGTATTTT. The chain couples TRBV6-5 to TRBJ2-3; no clear D. The CDR3 is made up of 15 amino acids. Trimming removed 2 bases from V and 4 bases from J, with 13 bases in between. Per germline, CDR1 MNHEY and CDR2 SVGAGI.